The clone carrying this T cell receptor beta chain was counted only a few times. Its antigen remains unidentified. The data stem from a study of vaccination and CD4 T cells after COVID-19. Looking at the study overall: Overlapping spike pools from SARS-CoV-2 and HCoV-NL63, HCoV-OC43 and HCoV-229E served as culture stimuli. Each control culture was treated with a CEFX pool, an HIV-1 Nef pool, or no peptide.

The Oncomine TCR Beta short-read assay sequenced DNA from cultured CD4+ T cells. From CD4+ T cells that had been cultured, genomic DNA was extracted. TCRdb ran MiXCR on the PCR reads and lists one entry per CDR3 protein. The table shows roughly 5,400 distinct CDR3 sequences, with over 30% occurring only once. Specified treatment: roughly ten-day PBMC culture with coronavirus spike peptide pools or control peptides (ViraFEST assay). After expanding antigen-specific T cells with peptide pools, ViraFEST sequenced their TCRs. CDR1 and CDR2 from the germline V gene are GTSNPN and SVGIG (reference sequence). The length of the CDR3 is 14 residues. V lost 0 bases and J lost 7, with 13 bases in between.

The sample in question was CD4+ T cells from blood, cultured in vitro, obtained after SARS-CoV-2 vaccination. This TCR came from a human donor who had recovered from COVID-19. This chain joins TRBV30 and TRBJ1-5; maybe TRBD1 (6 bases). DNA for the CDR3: TGTGCCTGGAGTGTCGGGGGGCTAGAACAGCCCCAGCATTTT. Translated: CAWSVGGLEQPQHF.